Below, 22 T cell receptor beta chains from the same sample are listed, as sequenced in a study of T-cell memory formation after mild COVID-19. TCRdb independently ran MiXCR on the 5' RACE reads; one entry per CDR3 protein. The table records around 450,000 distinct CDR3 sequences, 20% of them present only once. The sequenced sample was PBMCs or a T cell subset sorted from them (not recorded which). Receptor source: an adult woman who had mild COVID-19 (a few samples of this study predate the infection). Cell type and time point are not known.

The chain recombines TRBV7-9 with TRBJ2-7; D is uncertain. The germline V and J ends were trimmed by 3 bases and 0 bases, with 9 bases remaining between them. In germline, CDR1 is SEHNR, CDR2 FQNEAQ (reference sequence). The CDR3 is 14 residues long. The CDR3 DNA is TGTGCCAGCAGCTTGACTGGTGACTCCTACGAGCAGTACTTC. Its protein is CASSLTGDSYEQYF.

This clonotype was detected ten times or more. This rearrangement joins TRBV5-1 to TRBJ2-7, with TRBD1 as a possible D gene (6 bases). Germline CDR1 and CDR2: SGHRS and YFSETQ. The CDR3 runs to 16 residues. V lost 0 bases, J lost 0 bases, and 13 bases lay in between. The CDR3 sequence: CASSLDVWTVSYEQYF. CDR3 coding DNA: TGCGCCAGCAGCTTGGATGTCTGGACAGTCTCCTACGAGCAGTACTTC.

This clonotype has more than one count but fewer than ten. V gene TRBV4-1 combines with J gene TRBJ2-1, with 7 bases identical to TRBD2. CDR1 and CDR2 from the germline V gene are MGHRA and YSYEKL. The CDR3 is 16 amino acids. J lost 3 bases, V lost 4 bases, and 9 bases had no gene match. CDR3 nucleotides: TGCGCCAGCAGCCCTGCTACGCGCGGGAGCTACAATGAGCAGTTCTTC. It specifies CASSPATRGSYNEQFF.

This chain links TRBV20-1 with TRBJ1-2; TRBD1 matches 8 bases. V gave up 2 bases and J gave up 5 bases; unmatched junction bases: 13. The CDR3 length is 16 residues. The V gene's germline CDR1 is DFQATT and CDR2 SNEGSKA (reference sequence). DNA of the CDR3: TGCAGTGCTAGACCCCGGGCCGGACAGGGTTGGTATGGCTACACCTTC. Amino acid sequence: CSARPRAGQGWYGYTF.

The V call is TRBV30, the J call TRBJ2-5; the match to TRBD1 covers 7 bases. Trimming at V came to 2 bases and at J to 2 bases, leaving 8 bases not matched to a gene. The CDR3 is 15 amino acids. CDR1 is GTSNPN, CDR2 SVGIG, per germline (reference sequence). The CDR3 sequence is CAWSYTGTAQETQYF. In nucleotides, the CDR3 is TGTGCCTGGAGTTACACCGGGACAGCACAAGAGACCCAGTACTTC.

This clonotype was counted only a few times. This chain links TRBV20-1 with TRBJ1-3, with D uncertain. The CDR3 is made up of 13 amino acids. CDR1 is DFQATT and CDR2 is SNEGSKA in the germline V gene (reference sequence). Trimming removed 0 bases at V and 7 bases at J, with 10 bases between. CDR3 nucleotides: TGCAGTGCTAGAGAGAGCAATTCGAACACCATATATTTT. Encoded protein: CSARESNSNTIYF.

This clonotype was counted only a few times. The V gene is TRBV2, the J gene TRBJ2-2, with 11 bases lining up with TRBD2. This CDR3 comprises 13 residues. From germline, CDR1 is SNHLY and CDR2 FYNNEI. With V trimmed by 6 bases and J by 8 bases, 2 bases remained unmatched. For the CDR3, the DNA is TGTGCCAGCAGCAGACTAGCGGGAGGGGAGCTGTTTTTT. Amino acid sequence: CASSRLAGGELFF.

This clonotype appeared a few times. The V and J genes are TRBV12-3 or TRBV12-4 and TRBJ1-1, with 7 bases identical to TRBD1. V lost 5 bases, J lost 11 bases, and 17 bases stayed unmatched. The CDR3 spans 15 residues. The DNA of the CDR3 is TGTGCCAGCAGTCTGGGGACAGTTTCCCCCGACGTGGCTTTCTTT. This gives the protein CASSLGTVSPDVAFF.

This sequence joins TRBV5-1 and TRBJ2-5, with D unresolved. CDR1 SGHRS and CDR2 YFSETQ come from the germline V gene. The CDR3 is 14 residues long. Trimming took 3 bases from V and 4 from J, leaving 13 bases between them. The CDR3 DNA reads TGCGCCAGCAGCTCCGCGGTTGGTGGAGAGACCCAGTACTTC. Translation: CASSSAVGGETQYF.

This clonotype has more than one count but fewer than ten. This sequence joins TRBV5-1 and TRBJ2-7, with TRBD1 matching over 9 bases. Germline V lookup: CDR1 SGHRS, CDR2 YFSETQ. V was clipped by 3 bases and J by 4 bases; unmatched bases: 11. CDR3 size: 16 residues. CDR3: CASSSEGQGSDYEQYF. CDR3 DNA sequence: TGCGCCAGCAGCTCGGAGGGACAGGGTTCGGATTACGAGCAGTACTTC.

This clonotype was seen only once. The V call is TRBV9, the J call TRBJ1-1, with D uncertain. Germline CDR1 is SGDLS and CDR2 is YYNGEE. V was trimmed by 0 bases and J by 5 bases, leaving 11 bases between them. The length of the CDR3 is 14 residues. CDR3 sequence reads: CASSVAAVRTEAFF. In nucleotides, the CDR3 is TGTGCCAGCAGCGTAGCCGCTGTTCGGACTGAAGCTTTCTTT.

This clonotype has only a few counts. The CDR3, as DNA: TGTGCCAGCAGCTTGATGGGTTACACTGAAGCTTTCTTT. Translated, it gives CASSLMGYTEAFF. The chain employs TRBV7-3 and TRBJ1-1; D not resolved. This CDR3 is 13 amino acids long. Germline CDR1 is SGHTA and CDR2 is FQGTGA. Trimming cost V 3 bases and J 3 bases, with 8 bases left between them. Supplemented by reference TRBV7-3 and TRBJ1-1, the full variable domain reads GAGVSQTPSNKVTEKGKYVELRCDPISGHTALYWYRQSLGQGPEFLIYFQGTGAADDSGLPNDRFFAVRPEGSVSTLKIQRTERGDSAVYLCASSLMGYTEAFFGQGTRLTVV.

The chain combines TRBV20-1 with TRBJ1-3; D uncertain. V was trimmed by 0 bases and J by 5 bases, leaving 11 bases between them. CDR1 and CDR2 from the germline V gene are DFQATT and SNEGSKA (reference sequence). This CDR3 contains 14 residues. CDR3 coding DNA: TGCAGTGCTAGAGATAGCTGGATCCGAAACACCATATATTTT. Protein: CSARDSWIRNTIYF.

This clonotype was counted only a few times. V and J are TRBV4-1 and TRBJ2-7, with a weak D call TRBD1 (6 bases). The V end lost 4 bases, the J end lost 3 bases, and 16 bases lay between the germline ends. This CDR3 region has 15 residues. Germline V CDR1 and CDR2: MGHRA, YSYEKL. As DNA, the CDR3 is TGCGCCAGCAGCCTCGCGGTAACAGGGCACTACGAGCAGTACTTC. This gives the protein CASSLAVTGHYEQYF.

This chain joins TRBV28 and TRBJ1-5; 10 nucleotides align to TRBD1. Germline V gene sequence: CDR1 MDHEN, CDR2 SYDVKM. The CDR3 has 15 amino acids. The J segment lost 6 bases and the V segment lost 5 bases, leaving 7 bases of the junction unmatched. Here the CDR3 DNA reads TGTGCCAGCAGTCGGGACAGGGGAGAGGTTCAGCCCCAGCATTTT. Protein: CASSRDRGEVQPQHF.

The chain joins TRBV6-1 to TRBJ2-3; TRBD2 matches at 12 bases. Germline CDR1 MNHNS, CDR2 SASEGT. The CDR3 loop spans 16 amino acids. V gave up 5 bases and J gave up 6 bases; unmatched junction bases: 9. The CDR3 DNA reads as TGTGCCAGCAGTCCGGGGCTAGCGGGAGGGAGCGATACGCAGTATTTT. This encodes CASSPGLAGGSDTQYF.

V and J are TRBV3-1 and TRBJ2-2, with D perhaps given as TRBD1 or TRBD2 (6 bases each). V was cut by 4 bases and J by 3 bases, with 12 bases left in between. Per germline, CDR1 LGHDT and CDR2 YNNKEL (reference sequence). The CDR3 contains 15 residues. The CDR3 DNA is TGTGCCAGCAGCCTGGGGGGCGTCGACACCGGGGAGCTGTTTTTT. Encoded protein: CASSLGGVDTGELFF.

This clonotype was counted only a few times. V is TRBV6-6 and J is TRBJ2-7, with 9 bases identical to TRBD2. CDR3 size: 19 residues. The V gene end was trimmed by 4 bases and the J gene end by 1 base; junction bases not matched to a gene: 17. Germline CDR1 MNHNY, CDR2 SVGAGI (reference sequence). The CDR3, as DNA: TGTGCCAGCAGTTCCCCCGGGAGGCTAGCGGGACCCAGGTCCTACGAGCAGTACTTC. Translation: CASSSPGRLAGPRSYEQYF.

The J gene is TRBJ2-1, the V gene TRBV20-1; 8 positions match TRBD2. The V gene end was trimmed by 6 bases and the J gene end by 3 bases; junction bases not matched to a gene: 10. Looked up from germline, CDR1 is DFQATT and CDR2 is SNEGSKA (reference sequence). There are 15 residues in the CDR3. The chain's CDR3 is CSARGQSGGYNEQFF. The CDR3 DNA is TGCAGTGCCAGGGGCCAGAGCGGGGGCTACAATGAGCAGTTCTTC.

In DNA, the CDR3 is TGTGCCAGCAGTTTTTGGGTGGATGAAAAACTGTTTTTT. Encoded protein: CASSFWVDEKLFF. The genes are TRBV12-3 or TRBV12-4 and TRBJ1-4, with D hard to call. V was cut by 3 bases and J by 6 bases, with 8 bases left in between. This CDR3 has 13 residues.

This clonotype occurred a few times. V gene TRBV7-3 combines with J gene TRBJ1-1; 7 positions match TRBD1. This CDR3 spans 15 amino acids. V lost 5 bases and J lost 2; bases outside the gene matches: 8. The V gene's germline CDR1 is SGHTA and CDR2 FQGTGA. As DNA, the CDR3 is TGTGCCAGCAGCCTTTCGACAGGGATTAACACTGAAGCTTTCTTT. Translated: CASSLSTGINTEAFF.

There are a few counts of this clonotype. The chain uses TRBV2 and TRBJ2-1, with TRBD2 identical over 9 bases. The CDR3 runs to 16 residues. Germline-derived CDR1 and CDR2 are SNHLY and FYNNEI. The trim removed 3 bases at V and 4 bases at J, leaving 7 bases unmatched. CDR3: CASSELAGVSYNEQFF. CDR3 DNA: TGTGCCAGCAGTGAGTTAGCGGGGGTGTCGTACAATGAGCAGTTCTTC.